This T cell receptor beta chain is drawn from a study of T cell responses to AZD1222 COVID-19 vaccine. About the study: Pooled in the analysis were second doses at about 4 or about 12 weeks. Study-wide results and caveats: The donors showed a predominance of white British ancestry and of females, with possible underestimation of clonal diversity.

Worth noting for this clone: Its target is unknown.

TCRdb keeps only in-frame clones here, not all; method: immunoSEQ multiplex PCR. The sample has 90,000 to 150,000 clones, about 90% seen once; the top ten hold roughly 5.7%. Trimming cost V 2 bases and J 1 base, with 4 bases left between them. In germline, CDR1 is SGHTA, CDR2 FQGNSA. CDR3 length: 13 residues. V is TRBV7-2 and J is TRBJ2-3; D ambiguous. The receptor was isolated from an adult in good health. This specimen was peripheral blood, taken on day 0 of AZD1222 vaccination. The DNA for the CDR3 is TGTGCCAGCAGCTTACGCCGCACAGATACGCAGTATTTT. The encoded protein is CASSLRRTDTQYF.